The 18 T cell receptor beta chains given below trace back to one sample, sequenced in a study of OX40 agonist ivuxolimab in advanced cancers. The protocol was immunoSEQ multiplex PCR, while the TCRdb copy is restricted to in-frame clones and leaves out a portion. This sample has 95,000 to 150,000 clones, with 85% to 95% found just once. The material sequenced was CD4+ or CD8+ T cells sorted from blood, taken in a trial of the OX40 agonist ivuxolimab. Source of these receptors: an adult with an advanced solid tumor such as melanoma, head and neck, liver or kidney cancer.

The V and J genes are TRBV5-1 and TRBJ2-1, with D tentatively TRBD1 (6 bases). CDR3 length: 15 amino acids. Germline CDR1 and CDR2: SGHRS and YFSETQ. V lost 2 bases, J lost 2 bases, and 11 bases lay in between. The CDR3 reads CASSLVGDTYNEQFF. DNA of the CDR3: TGCGCCAGCAGCTTAGTGGGGGACACCTACAATGAGCAGTTCTTC. Full variable domain (outside the CDR3, taken from reference TRBV5-1 and TRBJ2-1): KAGVTQTPRYLIKTRGQQVTLSCSPISGHRSVSWYQQTPGQGLQFLFEYFSETQRNKGNFPGRFSGRQFSNSRSEMNVSTLELGDSALYLCASSLVGDTYNEQFFGPGTRLTVL.

The chain couples TRBV7-3 to TRBJ2-1; perhaps TRBD1 as D (6 bases). Deletions cut 5 bases from V and 5 bases from J, with 19 bases between. CDR3 length: 16 residues. Germline lookup yields CDR1 SGHTA and CDR2 FQGTGA. CDR3 residues: CASSLRDIGDNNEQFF. The CDR3 DNA follows: TGTGCCAGCAGCCTCCGGGACATCGGGGATAACAATGAGCAGTTCTTC.

The chain employs TRBV6-6 and TRBJ2-1, with D possibly TRBD1 on 6 matching bases. The CDR3 runs 16 residues. The germline V gene encodes CDR1 MNHNY and CDR2 SVGAGI (reference sequence). V was trimmed by 10 bases and J by 0 bases, leaving 19 bases between them. Here the CDR3 DNA reads TGTGCCACGACAAGTGCCCTAGGGGGCTCCTACAATGAGCAGTTCTTC. Residues: CATTSALGGSYNEQFF.

The gene calls are TRBV25-1 and TRBJ2-7; 9 bases align to TRBD2. V lost 5 bases, J lost 2 bases, and 7 bases stayed unmatched. In germline, CDR1 is MGHDK, CDR2 SYGVNS. This CDR3 contains 15 residues. CDR3 amino acids: CASSTGLAGTYEQYF. Here the CDR3 DNA reads TGTGCCAGCAGTACGGGCCTAGCGGGGACCTACGAGCAGTACTTC.

The rearrangement links TRBV6-7 to TRBJ1-1; unclear D gene. TRBV6-7 is reported as an ORF; its role is uncertain. The V gene lost 2 bases and the J gene lost 3 bases, with 7 bases spanning the gap. The length of the CDR3 is 13 residues. The CDR3 nucleotides are TGTGCCAGCAGTTACCGGGGAGACACTGAAGCTTTCTTT. As protein: CASSYRGDTEAFF.

The chain employs TRBV6-6 and TRBJ1-4; no clear D. The germline gives CDR1 MNHNY, CDR2 SVGAGI (reference sequence). The CDR3 consists of 16 residues. V gave up 0 bases and J gave up 0 bases, with 8 bases separating them. DNA for the CDR3: TGTGCCAGCAGTTACTCCATTCCGGCAACTAATGAAAAACTGTTTTTT. It translates to CASSYSIPATNEKLFF.

This sequence joins TRBV30 and TRBJ2-5; D might be TRBD1 or TRBD2, each matching 6 bases. CDR1 is GTSNPN, CDR2 SVGIG, per germline (reference sequence). Trimming pared 0 bases from V and 1 base from J, leaving 12 bases between. CDR3 length equals 15 residues. CDR3 residues: CAWSVLGGFQETQYF. CDR3 bases: TGTGCCTGGAGTGTACTCGGGGGCTTCCAAGAGACCCAGTACTTC. Using reference TRBV30 and TRBJ2-5 for the parts outside the CDR3, the full variable domain is SQTIHQWPATLVQPVGSPLSLECTVEGTSNPNLYWYRQAAGRGLQLLFYSVGIGQISSEVPQNLSASRPQDRQFILSSKKLLLSDSGFYLCAWSVLGGFQETQYFGPGTRLLVL.

This chain joins TRBV28 and TRBJ2-7; 7 positions match TRBD2. The junction had 7 bases not matched to a gene; V was cut back by 5 bases and J by 0 bases. The CDR3 sequence is 15 residues long. Germline V lookup: CDR1 MDHEN, CDR2 SYDVKM. The CDR3 region is CASSPWGGISYEQYF. CDR3 coding DNA: TGTGCCAGCAGTCCATGGGGGGGAATCTCCTACGAGCAGTACTTC.

This chain links TRBV19 with TRBJ2-7; maybe TRBD2 (5 bases). The CDR3 length is 14 residues. V shed 2 bases and J shed 3 bases, with 11 bases lying between them. Germline lookup yields CDR1 LNHDA and CDR2 SQIVND (reference sequence). The CDR3 DNA follows: TGTGCCAGTAGTATACCGGGATCCAGCTACGAGCAGTACTTC. It specifies CASSIPGSSYEQYF. The full variable domain, in which reference TRBV19 and TRBJ2-7 provide the parts outside the CDR3, is DGGITQSPKYLFRKEGQNVTLSCEQNLNHDAMYWYRQDPGQGLRLIYYSQIVNDFQKGDIAEGYSVSREKKESFPLTVTSAQKNPTAFYLCASSIPGSSYEQYFGPGTRLTVT.

The rearrangement uses TRBV5-1 and TRBJ1-1, with D perhaps TRBD1 (6 bases). This CDR3 is built from 15 residues. Germline V gives CDR1 SGHRS, CDR2 YFSETQ. V was shortened by 2 bases and J by 0 bases, with 11 bases between the two germline ends. The CDR3 nucleotides read TGCGCCAGCAGCTTTGGGGGCCGTATGAACACTGAAGCTTTCTTT. The encoded protein is CASSFGGRMNTEAFF.

The chain combines TRBV28 with TRBJ1-4; no clear D gene. V lost 5 bases to trimming and J lost 0 bases, with 13 bases between them. CDR1 and CDR2 (germline): MDHEN, SYDVKM. This CDR3 has 16 amino acids. In DNA form, the CDR3 reads TGTGCCAGCAGTACTCCTGATTTTGCAACTAATGAAAAACTGTTTTTT. Amino acids: CASSTPDFATNEKLFF.

V is TRBV7-2 and J is TRBJ1-3, with a weak D call TRBD1 (6 bases). In germline, CDR1 is SGHTA, CDR2 FQGNSA. The CDR3 sequence is 16 residues long. Trimming shortened V by 4 bases and J by 2 bases, and 15 bases separated the two germline ends. The DNA of the CDR3 is TGTGCCAGCAGCTCCGGACAGTTATTCGCTGGAAACACCATATATTTT. It yields the protein CASSSGQLFAGNTIYF.

The count of this clone is one. The rearrangement joins TRBV15 to TRBJ2-7; D not resolved. The CDR3 loop spans 17 amino acids. Germline CDR1 is LNHNV and CDR2 is YYDKDF (reference sequence). V was clipped by 1 base and J by 0 bases, with 16 bases between them. CDR3 loop: CATSRVGVGRLSYEQYF. In nucleotides, the CDR3 is TGTGCCACCAGCAGAGTGGGTGTGGGTCGCCTCTCCTACGAGCAGTACTTC.

This chain uses TRBV7-9 with TRBJ2-1; 10 nucleotides match TRBD2. The CDR3 spans 15 residues. The trim removed 5 bases at V and 14 bases at J, leaving 15 bases unmatched. CDR1 is SEHNR, CDR2 FQNEAQ, per germline (reference sequence). The CDR3 region is CASSPSPASGSSKFF. In nucleotides, the CDR3 is TGTGCCAGCAGCCCTTCTCCAGCTAGCGGGAGCTCTAAGTTCTTC.

V and J are TRBV9 and TRBJ1-1; TRBD1 might be the D (6 bases). Trimming stripped 0 bases from V and 6 bases from J, with 12 bases between. Germline V lookup: CDR1 SGDLS, CDR2 YYNGEE. The CDR3 loop spans 14 amino acids. The CDR3 coding sequence is TGTGCCAGCAGCGTAGATCAAGGGGGGGCTGAAGCTTTCTTT. Residues: CASSVDQGGAEAFF.

The chain links TRBV4-3 to TRBJ2-2; a possible D gene is TRBD2 (6 bases). CDR1 is LGHNA and CDR2 is YSLEER in the germline V gene. V gave up 3 bases and J gave up 2 bases, with 10 bases separating them. The CDR3 totals 15 residues. The CDR3 region is CASSHASANTGELFF. The DNA of the CDR3 is TGCGCCAGCAGCCATGCTAGCGCCAACACCGGGGAGCTGTTTTTT.

In nucleotides, the CDR3 is TGTGCCAGCAGCTTAGCCGGTGGCAGAGACTACGAGCAGTACTTC. It yields the protein CASSLAGGRDYEQYF. The V call is TRBV7-9, the J call TRBJ2-7; D is uncertain. V was pared by 0 bases and J by 3 bases, with 12 bases between. Germline-derived CDR1 and CDR2 are SEHNR and FQNEAQ (reference sequence). The length of the CDR3 is 15 residues. Full variable domain (remainder filled in from reference TRBV7-9 and TRBJ2-7): DTGVSQNPRHKITKRGQNVTFRCDPISEHNRLYWYRQTLGQGPEFLTYFQNEAQLEKSRLLSDRFSAERPKGSFSTLEIQRTEQGDSAMYLCASSLAGGRDYEQYFGPGTRLTVT.

The V gene is TRBV7-8, the J gene TRBJ2-1, with 9 bases aligning to TRBD1. The length of the CDR3 is 17 residues. Trimming took 2 bases from V and 8 from J; bases not matched to a gene: 13. The V gene's germline CDR1 is SGHVS and CDR2 FQNEAQ. DNA for the CDR3: TGTGCCAGCAGCTTAAGGTTGACAGGGGGTACCTTTGATGAGCAGTTCTTC. Its protein is CASSLRLTGGTFDEQFF.